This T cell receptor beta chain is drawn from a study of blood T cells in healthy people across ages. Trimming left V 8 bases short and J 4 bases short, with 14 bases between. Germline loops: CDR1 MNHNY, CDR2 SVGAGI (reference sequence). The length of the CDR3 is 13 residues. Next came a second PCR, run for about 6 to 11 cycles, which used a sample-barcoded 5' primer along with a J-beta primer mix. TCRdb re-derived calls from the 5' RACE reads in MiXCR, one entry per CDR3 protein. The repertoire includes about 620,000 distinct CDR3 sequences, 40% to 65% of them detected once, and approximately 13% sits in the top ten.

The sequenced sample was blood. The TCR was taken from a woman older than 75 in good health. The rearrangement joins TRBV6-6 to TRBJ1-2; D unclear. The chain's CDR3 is CASGSDTAYGYTF. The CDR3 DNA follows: TGTGCCAGCGGTTCCGACACCGCCTATGGCTACACCTTC.